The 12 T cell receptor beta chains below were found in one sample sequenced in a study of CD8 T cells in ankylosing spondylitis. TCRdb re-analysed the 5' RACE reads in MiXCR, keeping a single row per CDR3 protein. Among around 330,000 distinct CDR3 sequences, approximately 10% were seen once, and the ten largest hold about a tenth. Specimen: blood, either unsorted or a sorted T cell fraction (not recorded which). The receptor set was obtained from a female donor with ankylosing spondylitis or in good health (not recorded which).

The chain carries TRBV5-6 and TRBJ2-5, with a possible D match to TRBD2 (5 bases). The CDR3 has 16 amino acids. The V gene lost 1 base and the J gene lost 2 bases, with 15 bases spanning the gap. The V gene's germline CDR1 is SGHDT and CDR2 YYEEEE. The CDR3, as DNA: TGTGCCAGCAGCTTGAATATCGGGGTTGGACAAGAGACCCAGTACTTC. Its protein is CASSLNIGVGQETQYF.

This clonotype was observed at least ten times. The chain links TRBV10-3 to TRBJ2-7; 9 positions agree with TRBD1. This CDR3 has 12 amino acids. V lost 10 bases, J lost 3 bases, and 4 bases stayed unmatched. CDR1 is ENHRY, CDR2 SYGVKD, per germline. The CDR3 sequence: CATGQGIYEQYF. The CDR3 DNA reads TGTGCCACAGGACAGGGGATCTACGAGCAGTACTTC.

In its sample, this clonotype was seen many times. The CDR3 region is CASSFLQGYEQYF. The CDR3 DNA reads TGTGCCAGCAGTTTTTTGCAGGGCTACGAGCAGTACTTC. This sequence joins TRBV12-3 or TRBV12-4 and TRBJ2-7, with D tentatively TRBD1 (5 bases). Between the trimmed V and J ends, which lost 3 bases and 3 bases, there was a span of 9 bases. CDR3 length: 13 amino acids.

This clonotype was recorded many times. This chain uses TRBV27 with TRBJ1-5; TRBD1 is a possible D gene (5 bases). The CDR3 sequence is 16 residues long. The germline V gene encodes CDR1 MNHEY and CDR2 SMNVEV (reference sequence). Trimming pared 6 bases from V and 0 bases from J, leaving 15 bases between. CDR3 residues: CASSRGGAYSNQPQHF. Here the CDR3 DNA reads TGTGCCAGCAGCCGCGGCGGGGCCTATAGCAATCAGCCCCAGCATTTT.

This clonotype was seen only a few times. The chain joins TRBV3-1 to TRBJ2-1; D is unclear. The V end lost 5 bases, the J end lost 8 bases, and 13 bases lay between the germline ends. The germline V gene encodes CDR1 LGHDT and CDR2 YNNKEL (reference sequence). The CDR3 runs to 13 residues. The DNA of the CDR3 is TGTGCCAGCAGCAAAAGGCACGCGGATGAGCAGTTCTTC. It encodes CASSKRHADEQFF.

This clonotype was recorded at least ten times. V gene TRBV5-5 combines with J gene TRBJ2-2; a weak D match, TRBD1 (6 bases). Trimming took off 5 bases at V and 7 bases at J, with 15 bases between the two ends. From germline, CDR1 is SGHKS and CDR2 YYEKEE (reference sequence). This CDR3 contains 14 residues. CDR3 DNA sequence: TGTGCCAGCAGGGTACAGGGCTCGGGCGGGGAGCTGTTTTTT. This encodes CASRVQGSGGELFF.

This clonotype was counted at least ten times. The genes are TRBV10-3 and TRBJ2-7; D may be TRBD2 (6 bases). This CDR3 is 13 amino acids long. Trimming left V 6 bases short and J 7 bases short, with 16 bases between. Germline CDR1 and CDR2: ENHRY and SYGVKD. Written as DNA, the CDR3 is TGTGCCATCAGCAGGGACTTCGACGGGGAGCAGTACTTC. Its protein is CAISRDFDGEQYF.

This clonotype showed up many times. The CDR3 loop is CASSTSGGSEETQYF. The CDR3 DNA follows: TGTGCCAGCAGCACTAGCGGGGGTAGCGAAGAGACCCAGTACTTC. The chain recombines TRBV7-2 with TRBJ2-5; 11 positions match TRBD2. The CDR3 extends over 15 amino acids. The germline V gene encodes CDR1 SGHTA and CDR2 FQGNSA. With V trimmed by 5 bases and J by 3 bases, 5 bases remained unmatched.

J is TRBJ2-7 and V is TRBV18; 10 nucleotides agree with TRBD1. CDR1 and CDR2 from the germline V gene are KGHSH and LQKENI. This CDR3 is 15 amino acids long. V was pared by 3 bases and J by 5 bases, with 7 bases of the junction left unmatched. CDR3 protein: CASSPFGTGVHEQYF. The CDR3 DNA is TGTGCCAGCTCACCTTTCGGGACAGGGGTGCACGAGCAGTACTTC.

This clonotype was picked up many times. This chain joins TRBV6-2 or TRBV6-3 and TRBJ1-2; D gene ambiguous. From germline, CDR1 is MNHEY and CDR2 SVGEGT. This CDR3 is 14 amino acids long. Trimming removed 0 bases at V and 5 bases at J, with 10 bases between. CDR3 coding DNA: TGTGCCAGCAGTTACTCGGCGACACCTTATGGCTACACCTTC. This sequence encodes CASSYSATPYGYTF.

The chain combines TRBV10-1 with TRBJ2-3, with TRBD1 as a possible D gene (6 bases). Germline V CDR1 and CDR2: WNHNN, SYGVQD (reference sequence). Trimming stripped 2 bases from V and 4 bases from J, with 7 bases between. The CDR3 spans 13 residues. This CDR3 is CASSEGGSDTQYF. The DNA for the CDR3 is TGCGCCAGCAGTGAGGGGGGCTCAGATACGCAGTATTTT.

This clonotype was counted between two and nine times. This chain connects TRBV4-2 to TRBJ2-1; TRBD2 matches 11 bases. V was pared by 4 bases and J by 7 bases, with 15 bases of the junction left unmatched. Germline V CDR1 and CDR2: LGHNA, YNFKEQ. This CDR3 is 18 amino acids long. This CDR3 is CASSPLFPLAGGENEQFF. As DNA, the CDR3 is TGTGCCAGCAGCCCACTCTTCCCCTTAGCGGGAGGGGAAAATGAGCAGTTCTTC.